These 5 T cell receptor beta chains were all obtained from the same sample, sequenced in a study of monozygotic twins with inflammatory bowel disease. No DNA is given; TCRdb re-called the 5' RACE reads and lists each CDR3 protein once. The sample holds approximately 420,000 distinct CDR3 sequences. The sequenced sample was blood. These receptors all stem from a human donor with ulcerative colitis or Crohn's disease, or a healthy co-twin of an affected twin (not recorded which).

The V call is TRBV29-1, the J call TRBJ2-1; checking the TCRdb D call of TRBD2 is not possible without DNA. Germline CDR1 and CDR2: SQVTM and ANQGSEA. The CDR3 covers 16 residues. The CDR3 is CSVEGTSGRIQYEQFF.

The rearrangement links TRBV20-1 to TRBJ1-5; TCRdb designates TRBD1, a call that cannot be tested without DNA. The V gene's germline CDR1 is DFQATT and CDR2 SNEGSKA (reference sequence). The CDR3 contains 12 residues. CDR3: CSASSGIGPQHF.

The chain links TRBV15 to TRBJ1-1; TCRdb calls TRBD1, which cannot be checked without DNA. From germline, CDR1 is LNHNV and CDR2 YYDKDF (reference sequence). The CDR3 has 15 amino acids. This CDR3 reads CATSGPDLRGSEAFF.

This chain joins TRBV5-5 and TRBJ2-5; the D call of TRBD2 rests on TCRdb alone, since no DNA is present to check it. CDR3 length equals 16 residues. The germline V gene encodes CDR1 SGHKS and CDR2 YYEKEE (reference sequence). The CDR3: CASRERLAGAVETQYF. The full variable domain, completed using reference TRBV5-5 and TRBJ2-5, is DAGVTQSPTHLIKTRGQQVTLRCSPISGHKSVSWYQQVLGQGPQFIFQYYEKEERGRGNFPDRFSARQFPNYSSELNVNALLLGDSALYLCASRERLAGAVETQYFGPGTRLLVL.

This chain links TRBV29-1 with TRBJ1-1. CDR1 and CDR2 (germline): SQVTM, ANQGSEA. This CDR3 is built from 12 residues. CDR3 amino acids: CSVGRLNTEAFF.